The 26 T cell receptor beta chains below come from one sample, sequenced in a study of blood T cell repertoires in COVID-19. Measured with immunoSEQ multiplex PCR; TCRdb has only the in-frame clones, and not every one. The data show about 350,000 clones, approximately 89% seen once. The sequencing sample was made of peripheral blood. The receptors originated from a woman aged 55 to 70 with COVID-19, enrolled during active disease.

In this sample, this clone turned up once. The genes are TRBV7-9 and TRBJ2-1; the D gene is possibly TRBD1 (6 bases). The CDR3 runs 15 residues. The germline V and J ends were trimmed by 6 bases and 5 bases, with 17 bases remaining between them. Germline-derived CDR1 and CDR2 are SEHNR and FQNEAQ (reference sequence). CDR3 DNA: TGTGCCAGCAGTCAGGGCAGGGGATCCCACAATGAGCAGTTCTTC. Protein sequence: CASSQGRGSHNEQFF. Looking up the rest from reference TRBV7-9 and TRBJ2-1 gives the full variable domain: DTGVSQNPRHKITKRGQNVTFRCDPISEHNRLYWYRQTLGQGPEFLTYFQNEAQLEKSRLLSDRFSAERPKGSFSTLEIQRTEQGDSAMYLCASSQGRGSHNEQFFGPGTRLTVL.

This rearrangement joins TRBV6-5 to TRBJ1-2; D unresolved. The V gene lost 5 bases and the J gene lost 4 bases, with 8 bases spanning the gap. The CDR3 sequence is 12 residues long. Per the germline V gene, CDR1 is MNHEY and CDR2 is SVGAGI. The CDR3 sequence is CASSPSFYGYTF. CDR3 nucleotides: TGTGCCAGCAGTCCAAGCTTCTATGGCTACACCTTC.

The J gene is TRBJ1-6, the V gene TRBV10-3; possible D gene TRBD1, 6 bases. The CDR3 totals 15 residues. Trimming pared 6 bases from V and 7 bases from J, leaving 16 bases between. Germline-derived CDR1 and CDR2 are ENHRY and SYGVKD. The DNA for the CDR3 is TGTGCCATCAGCCCGAGGGGACAAGGGAATTCACCCCTCCACTTT. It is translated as CAISPRGQGNSPLHF.

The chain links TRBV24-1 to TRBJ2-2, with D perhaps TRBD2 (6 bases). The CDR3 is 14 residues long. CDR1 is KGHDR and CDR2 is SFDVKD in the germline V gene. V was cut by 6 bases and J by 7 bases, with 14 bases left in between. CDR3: CATSPPGGDGELFF. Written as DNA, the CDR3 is TGTGCCACCAGTCCCCCCGGGGGTGACGGGGAGCTGTTTTTT.

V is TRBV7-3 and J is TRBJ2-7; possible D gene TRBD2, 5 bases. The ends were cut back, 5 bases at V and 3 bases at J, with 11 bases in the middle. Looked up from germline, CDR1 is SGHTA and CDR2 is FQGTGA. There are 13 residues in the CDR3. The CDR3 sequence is CASSRGIDYEQYF. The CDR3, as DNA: TGTGCCAGCAGCAGAGGGATCGACTACGAGCAGTACTTC.

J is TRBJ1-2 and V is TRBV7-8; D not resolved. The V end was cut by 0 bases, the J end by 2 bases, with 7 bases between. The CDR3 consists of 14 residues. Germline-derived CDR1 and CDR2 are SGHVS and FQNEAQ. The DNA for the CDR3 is TGTGCCAGCAGCTTAGCCCTTAGAAACTATGGCTACACCTTC. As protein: CASSLALRNYGYTF.

The CDR3 sequence is CASSPGHLANYGYTF. CDR3 in DNA: TGCGCCAGCAGCCCGGGACACCTTGCTAACTATGGCTACACCTTC. V and J are TRBV5-1 and TRBJ1-2, with D perhaps matching TRBD1 (6 bases). The ends were cut back, 4 bases at V and 0 bases at J, with 13 bases in the middle. This CDR3 spans 15 amino acids. Germline loops: CDR1 SGHRS, CDR2 YFSETQ.

The CDR3 coding sequence is TGTGCCAGCAGTGAAGCGCAGGGTTTGAATTTCTATGGCTACACCTTC. Translated, it gives CASSEAQGLNFYGYTF. The chain joins TRBV6-1 to TRBJ1-2; the D gene is possibly TRBD1 (5 bases). The germline gives CDR1 MNHNS, CDR2 SASEGT. This CDR3 has 16 amino acids. V shed 0 bases and J shed 4 bases, with 15 bases lying between them.

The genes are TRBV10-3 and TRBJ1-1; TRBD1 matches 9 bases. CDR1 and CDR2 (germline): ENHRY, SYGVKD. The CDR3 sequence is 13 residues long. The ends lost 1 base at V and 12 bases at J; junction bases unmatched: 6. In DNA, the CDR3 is TGTGCCATCAGTGAGTGGCCGGGACAGGGACCTTTCTTT. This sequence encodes CAISEWPGQGPFF.

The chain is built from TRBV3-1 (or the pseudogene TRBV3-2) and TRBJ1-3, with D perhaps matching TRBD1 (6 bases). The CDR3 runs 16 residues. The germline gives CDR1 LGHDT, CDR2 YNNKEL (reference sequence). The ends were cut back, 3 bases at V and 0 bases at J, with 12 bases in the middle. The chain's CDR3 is CASSHYRDPSGNTIYF. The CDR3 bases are TGTGCCAGCAGCCACTACAGGGACCCCTCTGGAAACACCATATATTTT.

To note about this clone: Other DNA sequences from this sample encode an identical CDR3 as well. The CDR3 loop is CASSVGQANTEAFF. DNA of the CDR3: TGTGCCAGCAGCGTAGGGCAGGCGAACACTGAAGCTTTCTTT. The gene calls are TRBV9 and TRBJ1-1; D is unresolved. The V end lost 0 bases, the J end lost 1 base, and 7 bases lay between the germline ends. Germline V lookup: CDR1 SGDLS, CDR2 YYNGEE. This CDR3 contains 14 residues.

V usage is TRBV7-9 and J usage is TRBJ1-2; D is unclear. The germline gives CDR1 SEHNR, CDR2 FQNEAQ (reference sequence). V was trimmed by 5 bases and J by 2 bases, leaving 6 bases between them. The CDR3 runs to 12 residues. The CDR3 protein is CASSPPNYGYTF. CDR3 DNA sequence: TGTGCCAGCAGCCCCCCAAACTATGGCTACACCTTC. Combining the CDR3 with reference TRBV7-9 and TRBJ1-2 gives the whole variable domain DTGVSQNPRHKITKRGQNVTFRCDPISEHNRLYWYRQTLGQGPEFLTYFQNEAQLEKSRLLSDRFSAERPKGSFSTLEIQRTEQGDSAMYLCASSPPNYGYTFGSGTRLTVV.

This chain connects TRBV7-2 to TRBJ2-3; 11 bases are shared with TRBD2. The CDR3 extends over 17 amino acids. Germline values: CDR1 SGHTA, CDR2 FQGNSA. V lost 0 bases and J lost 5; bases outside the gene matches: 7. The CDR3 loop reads CASSLAVAGGRIDTQYF. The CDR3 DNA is TGTGCCAGCAGCTTAGCGGTAGCGGGGGGGCGAATAGATACGCAGTATTTT.

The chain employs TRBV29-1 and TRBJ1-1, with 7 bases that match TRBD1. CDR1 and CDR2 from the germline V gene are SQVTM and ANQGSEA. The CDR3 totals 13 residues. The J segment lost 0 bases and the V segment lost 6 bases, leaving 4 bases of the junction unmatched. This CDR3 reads CSVSGQVNTEAFF. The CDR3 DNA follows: TGCAGCGTCTCAGGACAGGTGAACACTGAAGCTTTCTTT.

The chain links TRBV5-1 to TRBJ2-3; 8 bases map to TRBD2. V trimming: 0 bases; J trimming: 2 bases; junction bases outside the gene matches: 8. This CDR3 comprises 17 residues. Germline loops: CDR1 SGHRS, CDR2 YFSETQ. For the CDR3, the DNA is TGCGCCAGCAGCTTGGCTGTAGCGGGGCAAAACACAGATACGCAGTATTTT. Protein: CASSLAVAGQNTDTQYF. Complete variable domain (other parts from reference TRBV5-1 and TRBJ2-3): KAGVTQTPRYLIKTRGQQVTLSCSPISGHRSVSWYQQTPGQGLQFLFEYFSETQRNKGNFPGRFSGRQFSNSRSEMNVSTLELGDSALYLCASSLAVAGQNTDTQYFGPGTRLTVL.

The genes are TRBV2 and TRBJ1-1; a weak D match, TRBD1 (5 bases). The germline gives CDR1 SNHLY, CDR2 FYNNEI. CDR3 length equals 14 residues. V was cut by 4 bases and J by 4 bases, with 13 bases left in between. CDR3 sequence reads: CASSVDQGFTEAFF. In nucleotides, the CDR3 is TGTGCCAGCAGTGTCGACCAGGGCTTCACTGAAGCTTTCTTT.

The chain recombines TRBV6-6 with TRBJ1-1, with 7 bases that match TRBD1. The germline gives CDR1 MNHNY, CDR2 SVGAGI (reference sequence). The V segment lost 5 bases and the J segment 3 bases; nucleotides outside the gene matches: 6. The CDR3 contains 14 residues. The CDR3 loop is CASSPQGGHTEAFF. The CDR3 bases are TGTGCCAGCAGTCCCCAGGGGGGTCACACTGAAGCTTTCTTT.

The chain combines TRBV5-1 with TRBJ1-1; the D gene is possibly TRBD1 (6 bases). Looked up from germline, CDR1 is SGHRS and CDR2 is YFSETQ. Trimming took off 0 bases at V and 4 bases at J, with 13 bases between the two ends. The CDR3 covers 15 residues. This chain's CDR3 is CASSLGHRDPTEAFF. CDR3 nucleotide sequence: TGCGCCAGCAGCTTGGGTCACAGGGATCCCACTGAAGCTTTCTTT.

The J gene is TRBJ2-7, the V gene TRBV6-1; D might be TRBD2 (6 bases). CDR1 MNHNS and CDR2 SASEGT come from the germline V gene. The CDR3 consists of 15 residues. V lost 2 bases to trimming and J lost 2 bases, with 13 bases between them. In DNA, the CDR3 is TGTGCCAGCAGTGAAAGACCCGGGAGCACCTACGAGCAGTACTTC. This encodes CASSERPGSTYEQYF.

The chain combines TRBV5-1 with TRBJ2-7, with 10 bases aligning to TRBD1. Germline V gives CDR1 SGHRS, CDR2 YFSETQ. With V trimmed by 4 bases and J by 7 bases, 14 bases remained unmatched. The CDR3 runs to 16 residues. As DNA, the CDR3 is TGCGCCAGCAGCCCTGAAACCGGGACAGGGGCCAGGGAGCAGTACTTC. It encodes CASSPETGTGAREQYF.

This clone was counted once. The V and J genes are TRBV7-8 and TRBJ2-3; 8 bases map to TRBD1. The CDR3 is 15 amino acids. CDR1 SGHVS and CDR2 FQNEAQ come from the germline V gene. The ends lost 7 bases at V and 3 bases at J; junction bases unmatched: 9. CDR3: CASTPGGRGTDTQYF. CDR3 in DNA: TGTGCCAGCACCCCAGGGGGCAGGGGGACAGATACGCAGTATTTT.

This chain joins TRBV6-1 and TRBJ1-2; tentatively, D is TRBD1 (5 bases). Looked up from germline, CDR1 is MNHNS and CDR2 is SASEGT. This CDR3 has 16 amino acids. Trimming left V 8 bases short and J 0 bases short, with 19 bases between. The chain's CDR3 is CASGAKTAGSNYGYTF. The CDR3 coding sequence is TGTGCCAGCGGTGCGAAGACAGCAGGGTCTAACTATGGCTACACCTTC.

CDR3 DNA: TGTGCCAGCAGTGAAGTCGGGAGCTCTGGAAACACCATATATTTT. Encoded protein: CASSEVGSSGNTIYF. The gene calls are TRBV6-1 and TRBJ1-3; no firm D call. There are 15 residues in the CDR3. Germline V lookup: CDR1 MNHNS, CDR2 SASEGT. Trimming took off 1 base at V and 0 bases at J, with 7 bases between the two ends.

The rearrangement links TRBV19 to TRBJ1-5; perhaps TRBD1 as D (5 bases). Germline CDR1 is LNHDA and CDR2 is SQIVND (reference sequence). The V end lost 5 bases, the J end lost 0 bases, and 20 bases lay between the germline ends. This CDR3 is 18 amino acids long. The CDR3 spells CASSSRAQGTYSNQPQHF. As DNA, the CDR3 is TGTGCCAGTAGTTCTAGAGCCCAGGGAACCTATAGCAATCAGCCCCAGCATTTT.

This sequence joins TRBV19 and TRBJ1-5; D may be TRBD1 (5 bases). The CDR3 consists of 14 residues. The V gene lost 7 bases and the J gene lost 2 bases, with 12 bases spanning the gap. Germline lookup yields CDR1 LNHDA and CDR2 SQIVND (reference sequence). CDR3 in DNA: TGTGCCAGTAAGGATTCGGGGGGCAATCAGCCCCAGCATTTT. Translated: CASKDSGGNQPQHF. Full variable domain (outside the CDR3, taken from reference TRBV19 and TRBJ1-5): DGGITQSPKYLFRKEGQNVTLSCEQNLNHDAMYWYRQDPGQGLRLIYYSQIVNDFQKGDIAEGYSVSREKKESFPLTVTSAQKNPTAFYLCASKDSGGNQPQHFGDGTRLSIL.

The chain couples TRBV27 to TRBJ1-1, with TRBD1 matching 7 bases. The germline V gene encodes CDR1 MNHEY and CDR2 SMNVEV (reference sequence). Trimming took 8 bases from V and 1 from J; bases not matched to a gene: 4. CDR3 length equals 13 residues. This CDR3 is CASHNRGNTEAFF. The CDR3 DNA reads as TGTGCCAGCCACAACAGGGGGAACACTGAAGCTTTCTTT.